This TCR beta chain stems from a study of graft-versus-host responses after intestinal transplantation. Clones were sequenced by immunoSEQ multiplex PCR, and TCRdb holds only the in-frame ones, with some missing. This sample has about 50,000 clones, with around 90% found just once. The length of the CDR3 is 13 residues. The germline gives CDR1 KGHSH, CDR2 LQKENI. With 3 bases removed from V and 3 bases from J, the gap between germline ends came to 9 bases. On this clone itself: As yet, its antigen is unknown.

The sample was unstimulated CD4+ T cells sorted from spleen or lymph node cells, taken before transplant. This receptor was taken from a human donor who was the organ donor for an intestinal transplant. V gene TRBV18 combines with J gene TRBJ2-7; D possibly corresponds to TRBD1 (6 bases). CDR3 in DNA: TGTGCCAGCTCACCGACAGGTATCTACGAGCAGTACTTC. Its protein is CASSPTGIYEQYF.